This T cell receptor beta chain was observed in a study of early T cells in non-severe SARS-CoV-2 infection. Study overall: The input, bulk RNA from unsorted whole blood, was sequenced, and chains were unpaired.

Study conclusions and caveats: VDJdb matches were skewed toward anti-spike CD8 T cell responses.

CDR3 length: 15 residues. Germline V gives CDR1 SGHNT, CDR2 YYREEE (reference sequence). Trimming took 1 base from V and 4 from J; bases not matched to a gene: 6. Molecules of cDNA were individually given unique molecular identifiers that were attached to them. From the 5' RACE reads, TCRdb called clonotypes with MiXCR, one entry per CDR3 protein. The data hold over 60,000 distinct CDR3 sequences, with roughly 12% observed a single time. Only a few counts were recorded for this clonotype. Antigen unknown. The rearrangement links TRBV5-4 to TRBJ2-7, with TRBD1 matching over 9 bases. The receptor comes from an adult who was a healthcare worker with PCR-confirmed SARS-CoV-2 infection or an uninfected control (not recorded which). This material consisted of whole blood, taken at baseline. CDR3 sequence (DNA): TGTGCCAGCAGCTTGCCCGGGACAGGGAGGTACGAGCAGTACTTC. Amino acids: CASSLPGTGRYEQYF.